What follows is one TCR beta chain and its context. Antigen unknown. The data belong to a study of T-cell reconstitution after alpha-beta-depleted transplantation in children. General study points: Surviving recipient T cells and intrathymic progenitors accounted for some patients' high TCRbeta diversity at day 60. Fresh T-cell production supplied most of the T-cell counts and diversity seen one year after transplant. Several hundred expanded graft clones reportedly gave rise to the alpha-beta T cells present about two months after transplant.

As it was prepared, the TCRbeta library received unique molecular identifiers. TCRdb re-called the PCR reads through MiXCR, storing one row per CDR3 protein. The table lists a few hundred thousand distinct CDR3 sequences, 27% of them singletons. Trimming took 5 bases from V and 6 from J, leaving 20 bases between them. Germline lookup yields CDR1 SGHVS and CDR2 FQNEAQ. This CDR3 is built from 16 residues. The chain links TRBV7-8 to TRBJ2-4; the D gene is possibly TRBD1 (6 bases). The starting material was PBMCs, obtained before TCRalphabeta/CD19-depleted stem cell transplant. The TCR sequence derives from a boy under two years old with Wiskott-Aldrich syndrome, due to receive a stem cell transplant. CDR3 in amino acids: CASSPRGLTGGNIQYF. In DNA, the CDR3 is TGTGCCAGCAGCCCTAGGGGCCTGACAGGAGGAAACATTCAGTACTTC.